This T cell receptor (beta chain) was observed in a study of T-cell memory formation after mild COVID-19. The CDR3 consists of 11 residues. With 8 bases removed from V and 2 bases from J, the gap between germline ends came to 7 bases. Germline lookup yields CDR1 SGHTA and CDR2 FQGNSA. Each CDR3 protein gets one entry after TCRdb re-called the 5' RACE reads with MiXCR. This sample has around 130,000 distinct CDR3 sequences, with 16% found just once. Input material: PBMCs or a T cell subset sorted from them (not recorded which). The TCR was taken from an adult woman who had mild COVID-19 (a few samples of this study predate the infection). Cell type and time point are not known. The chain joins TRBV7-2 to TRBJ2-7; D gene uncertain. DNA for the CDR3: TGTGCCAGCGGAACCACCTACGAGCAGTACTTC. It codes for CASGTTYEQYF.